This T cell receptor (beta chain) was retrieved from a study of early stage breast cancer tumors. Study details: Most invasive tumors, about 80% of the 16, were ER+/PR+/HER2-. Among around 12 ER+/PR+/HER2- tumors, eight were ductal, four lobular.

V lost 6 bases and J lost 5; bases outside the gene matches: 7. The germline CDR1 and CDR2 sequences are MRHNA and SNTAGT. The CDR3 runs 15 residues. Assay: immunoSEQ multiplex PCR; the TCRdb copy retains only in-frame clones and omits some. The repertoire consists of 55,000 to 70,000 clones, with approximately 80% occurring once and the leading ten covering 4.7%. General study points: Blood repertoires resembled normal breast more than tumor. Enriched TCRB sequences shared across patients were mostly commonly generated sequences.

As to this clone: Its antigen remains unknown.

This sequence was found in a person between 35 and 49 years old with breast cancer. Sequenced input: blood. The gene calls are TRBV6-4 and TRBJ2-2; 9 positions match TRBD2. The CDR3 spells CASSAGTSRTGELFF. The CDR3, as DNA: TGTGCCAGCAGCGCCGGGACTAGCAGGACCGGGGAGCTGTTTTTT.